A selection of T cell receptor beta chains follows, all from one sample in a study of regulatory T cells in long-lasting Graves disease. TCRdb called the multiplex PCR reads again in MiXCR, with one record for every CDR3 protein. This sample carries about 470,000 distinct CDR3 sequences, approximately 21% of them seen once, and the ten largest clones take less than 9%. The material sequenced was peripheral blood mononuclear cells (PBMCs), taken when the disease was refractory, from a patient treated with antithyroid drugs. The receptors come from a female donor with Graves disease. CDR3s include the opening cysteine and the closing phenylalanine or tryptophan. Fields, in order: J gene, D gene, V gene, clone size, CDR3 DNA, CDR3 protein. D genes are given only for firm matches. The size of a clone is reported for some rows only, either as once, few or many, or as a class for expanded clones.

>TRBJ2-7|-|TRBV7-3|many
TGTGCCAGCAGCTTCGGGGATACCTACGAGCAGTACTTC
CASSFGDTYEQYF
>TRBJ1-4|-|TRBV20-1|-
TGCAGTGCGTCGACGGCCGAAAAACTGTTTTTT
CSASTAEKLFF
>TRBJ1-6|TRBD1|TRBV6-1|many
TGTGCCAGCAGACGGACAGGGGTATCACCCCTCCACTTT
CASRRTGVSPLHF
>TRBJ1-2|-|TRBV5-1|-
TGCGCCAGCAGCGACGGCGGAACTAACTATGGCTACACCTTC
CASSDGGTNYGYTF
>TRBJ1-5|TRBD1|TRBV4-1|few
TGCGCCAGCAGCCAGGAGGACAGGGGGGGTCAGCCCCAGCATTTT
CASSQEDRGGQPQHF
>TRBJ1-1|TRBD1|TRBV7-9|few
TGTGCCAGCAGCGCGACAGGGTTCACTGAAGCTTTCTTT
CASSATGFTEAFF
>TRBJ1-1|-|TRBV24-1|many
TGTGCCACCAGTGATTTGAGACATCCTTCAGGCGCTTTCTTT
CATSDLRHPSGAFF
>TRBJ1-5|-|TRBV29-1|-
TGCAGCGTTGGATCCTACAATCAGCCCCAGCATTTT
CSVGSYNQPQHF
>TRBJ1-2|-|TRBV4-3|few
TGCGCCAGCAGCCAAGGTTTGGCAAATAACTATGGCTACACCTTC
CASSQGLANNYGYTF
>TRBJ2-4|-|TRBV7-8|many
TGTGCCAGCAGCTCCGGGAAAGCCAAAAACATTCAGTACTTC
CASSSGKAKNIQYF
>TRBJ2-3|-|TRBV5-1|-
TGCGCCAGCAGCTTGGCAGGGTTTGGCGCAGATACGCAGTATTTT
CASSLAGFGADTQYF
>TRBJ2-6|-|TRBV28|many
TGTGCCAGCAGGAGGGCCCTGACTTCTGGGGCCAACGTCCTGACTTTC
CASRRALTSGANVLTF
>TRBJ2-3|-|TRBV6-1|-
TGTGCCAGCAGTGTTACCGGGACCACCCTCACAGATACGCAGTATTTT
CASSVTGTTLTDTQYF
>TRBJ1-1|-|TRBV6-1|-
TGTGCCAGCAGTGGGACGGTTAAGTCTGAAGCTTTCTTT
CASSGTVKSEAFF
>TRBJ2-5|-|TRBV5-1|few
TGCGCCAGCAGCTCCCCGGGCTCTCGGGGGGCCCAAGAGACCCAGTACTTC
CASSSPGSRGAQETQYF
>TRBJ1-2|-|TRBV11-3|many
TGTGCCAGCAGCTTACGGGGGAGTTATGGCTACACCTTC
CASSLRGSYGYTF
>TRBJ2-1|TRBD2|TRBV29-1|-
TGCAGCGTCCCGGGACTAGCGGGAGCCACGGGGGAGTTCTTC
CSVPGLAGATGEFF
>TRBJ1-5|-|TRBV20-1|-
TGCAGTGCCCACCCCAGCAATCAGCCCCAGCATTTT
CSAHPSNQPQHF
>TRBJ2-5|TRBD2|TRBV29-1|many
TGCAGCGTTGATGGATCTAGCGGGGGAGAGACCCAGTACTTC
CSVDGSSGGETQYF
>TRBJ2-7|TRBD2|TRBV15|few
TGTGCCACCAGCAGAGATATTTTCTCAGCGGGAGGCTACGAGCAGTACTTC
CATSRDIFSAGGYEQYF
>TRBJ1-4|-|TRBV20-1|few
TGCAGTGCTAGAGATTTCGACGGGGAAAAACTGTTTTTT
CSARDFDGEKLFF
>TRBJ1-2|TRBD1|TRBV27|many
TGTGCCAGCACCCAGGGGGGCGGGAGTGGCTACACCTTC
CASTQGGGSGYTF
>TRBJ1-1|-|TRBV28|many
TGTGCCAGCAGACTTCCAGATTCTGGAGAGGCTGAAGCTTTCTTT
CASRLPDSGEAEAFF
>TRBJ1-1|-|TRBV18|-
TGTGCCAGCTCACCGTCGGCGGAGGGAGTCACTGAAGCTTTCTTT
CASSPSAEGVTEAFF
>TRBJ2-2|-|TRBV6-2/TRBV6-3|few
TGTGCCAGCAGTTTCCGACTAGATGGTGCCGGGGAGCTGTTTTTT
CASSFRLDGAGELFF
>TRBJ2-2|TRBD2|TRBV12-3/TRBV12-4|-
TGTGCCAGCAGTTTAAGGGTCCTAGCGGCGAACACCGGGGAGCTGTTTTTT
CASSLRVLAANTGELFF
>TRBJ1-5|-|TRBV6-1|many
TGTGCCAGCAGTACCTATGGCAATCAGCCCCAGCATTTT
CASSTYGNQPQHF
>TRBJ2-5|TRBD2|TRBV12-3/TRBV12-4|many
TGTGCCAGCAGTGGCTCCTACCGGGGACTAGCGGCTCAAGAGACCCAGTACTTC
CASSGSYRGLAAQETQYF
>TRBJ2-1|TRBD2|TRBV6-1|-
TGTGCCAGCAGAATAGCGGGAGTCAATGAGCAGTTCTTC
CASRIAGVNEQFF
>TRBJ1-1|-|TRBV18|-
TGTGCCAGCTCACCGGGGAGCAGTCTGAACACTGAAGCTTTCTTT
CASSPGSSLNTEAFF
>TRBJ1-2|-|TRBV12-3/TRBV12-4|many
TGTGCCAGCAGTTTCAGGGGAGCTAACTATGGCTACACCTTC
CASSFRGANYGYTF
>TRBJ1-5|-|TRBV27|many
TGTGCCAGCAGTTTGAGGCAGGGCGGGAATCAGCCCCAGCATTTT
CASSLRQGGNQPQHF
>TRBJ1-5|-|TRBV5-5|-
TGTGCCAGCAGCTTTCGGGAGGGAAATCAGCCCCAGCATTTT
CASSFREGNQPQHF
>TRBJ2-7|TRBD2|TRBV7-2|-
TGTGCCAGCAGCCCCCGACTAGCGGGGACCTCCTACGAGCAGTACTTC
CASSPRLAGTSYEQYF
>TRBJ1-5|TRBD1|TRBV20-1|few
TGCAGTGCTAGAGAGTCGTATCAGGGGGTCCGATCCGATCAGCCCCAGCATTTT
CSARESYQGVRSDQPQHF
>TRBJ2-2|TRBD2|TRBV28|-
TGTGCTAGCGGGGTCAACACCGGGGAGCTGTTTTTT
CASGVNTGELFF
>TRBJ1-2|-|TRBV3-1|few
TGTGCCAGCAGCCTCCGGACCCCCGACTATGGCTACACCTTC
CASSLRTPDYGYTF
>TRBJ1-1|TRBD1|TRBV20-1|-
TGCAGTGCTAGAACGCCGGGACAGGGCCTTAACACTGAAGCTTTCTTT
CSARTPGQGLNTEAFF
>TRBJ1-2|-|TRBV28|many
TGTGCCAGCAGTCTACAGGGTATTGGCTACACCTTC
CASSLQGIGYTF
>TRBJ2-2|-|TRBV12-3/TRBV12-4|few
TGTGCCAGCAGTTTCGGGATTCCCGCCGAGCTGTTTTTT
CASSFGIPAELFF
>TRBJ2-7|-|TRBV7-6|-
TGTGCCAGCAGCCAGGGGGGGAGGTACGAGCAGTACTTC
CASSQGGRYEQYF
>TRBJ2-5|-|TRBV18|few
TGTGCCAGCTCACCACCTCTGGGTCAGGAAGAGACCCAGTACTTC
CASSPPLGQEETQYF
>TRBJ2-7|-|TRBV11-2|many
TGTGCCAGCAGCTTGGCCGGTGACTACGAGCAGTACTTC
CASSLAGDYEQYF
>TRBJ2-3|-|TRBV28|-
TGTGCCAGCAGAAAACTAGCAGATACGCAGTATTTT
CASRKLADTQYF